The clone carrying this T cell receptor beta chain appeared once. The antigen is unknown. This entry is derived from a study of blood T cells in healthy people across ages. Together with a sample-barcoded 5' primer, a J-beta primer mix was included in a second PCR lasting roughly 6 to 12 cycles. Each CDR3 protein is one row after TCRdb ran MiXCR on the 5' RACE reads. The table includes 710,000 or so distinct CDR3 sequences, 22% detected once. Researchers collected approximately 9.9 milliliters of peripheral blood from every single donor. Isolation recovered at least 7 million PBMCs from every sample. The CDR3 is made up of 13 amino acids. Germline V gene data show CDR1 as MDHEN and CDR2 as SYDVKM. V lost 3 bases to trimming and J lost 0 bases, with 6 bases between them. Findings of the study overall: With unsorted PBMCs, a conclusive comparison of naive versus antigen-experienced cells was not possible. Higher diversity and more naive CD4+ cells were features of long-lived donors, compared to aged donors.

The chain joins TRBV28 to TRBJ2-7; D gene uncertain. This clonotype was obtained from a man in his sixties or seventies in good health. The sequencing input was blood. CDR3 coding DNA: TGTGCCAGCAGTTTCGGCAACTCCTACGAGCAGTACTTC. It codes for CASSFGNSYEQYF.